This T cell receptor (beta chain) was documented in a study of blood T cell repertoires in COVID-19. Some clones are missing from TCRdb's copy, which holds only in-frame ones; the method was immunoSEQ multiplex PCR. The sample shows 200,000 to 250,000 clones, about 89% of them seen only once. Germline V lookup: CDR1 MNHEY, CDR2 SVGAGI. With 4 bases clipped from V and 3 bases from J, the junction kept 12 bases outside the gene matches. CDR3 length: 16 amino acids. The specimen was PBMCs or T cells enriched from blood (not recorded which). J is TRBJ2-7 and V is TRBV6-5; TRBD2 matches 7 bases. This TCR was sampled from a woman under 40 who had recovered from COVID-19. For the CDR3, the DNA is TGTGCCAGCAGTTCGCTCCGGAGCGGGACCTTCTACGAGCAGTACTTC. Amino acid sequence: CASSSLRSGTFYEQYF.